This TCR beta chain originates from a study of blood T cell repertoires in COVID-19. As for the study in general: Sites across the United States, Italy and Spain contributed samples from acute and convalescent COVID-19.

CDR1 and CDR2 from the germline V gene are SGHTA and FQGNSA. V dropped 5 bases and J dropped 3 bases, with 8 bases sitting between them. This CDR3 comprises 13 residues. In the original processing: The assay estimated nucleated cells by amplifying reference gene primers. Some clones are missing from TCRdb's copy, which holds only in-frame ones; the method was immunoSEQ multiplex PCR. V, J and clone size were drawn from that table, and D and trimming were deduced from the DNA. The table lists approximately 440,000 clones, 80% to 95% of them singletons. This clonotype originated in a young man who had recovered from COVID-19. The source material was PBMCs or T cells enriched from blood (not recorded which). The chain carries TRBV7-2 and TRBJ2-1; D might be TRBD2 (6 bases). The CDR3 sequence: CASSMDYYNEQFF. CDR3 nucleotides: TGTGCCAGCAGCATGGACTACTACAATGAGCAGTTCTTC.